This TCR beta chain appears in the sequencing data of a study of T cell responses to AZD1222 COVID-19 vaccine. Overall study findings and caveats: Close to half of spike-specific TCRs reportedly recognize unmutated variant regions.

A note on this clone: What it binds is not known.

The repertoire was sequenced with immunoSEQ multiplex PCR; TCRdb's copy has only in-frame clones and lacks some. The repertoire consists of 140,000 to 150,000 clones, with 85% to 95% occurring once and the leading ten covering around 10%. This CDR3 has 13 residues. The germline CDR1 and CDR2 sequences are MDHEN and SYDVKM. V gave up 4 bases and J gave up 7 bases; unmatched junction bases: 5. This clonotype was sampled from an adult who had recovered from COVID-19. The sample here was peripheral blood, taken after recovery from COVID-19. This chain joins TRBV28 and TRBJ1-2; the match to TRBD1 covers 8 bases. CDR3 sequence (DNA): TGTGCCAGCAGTTCCTACAGGGGGTCTGGCTACACCTTC. Translated, it gives CASSSYRGSGYTF.